One sample yielded the 10 T cell receptor beta chains listed below, sequenced in a study of T-cell memory formation after mild COVID-19. TCRdb itself ran the 5' RACE reads through MiXCR, one entry per CDR3 protein. Of over 250,000 distinct CDR3 sequences detected, more than 15% appear once; the ten largest clones hold roughly a fifth. The sequenced sample consisted of PBMCs or a T cell subset sorted from them (not recorded which). These receptors all stem from a man between 18 and 29 years old who had mild COVID-19 (a few samples of this study predate the infection). Cell type and time point are not known.

This clonotype was counted a few times. In nucleotides, the CDR3 is TGCGCCAGCAGTCACACCGACACCTTCAGCACAGATACGCAGTATTTT. Translation gives CASSHTDTFSTDTQYF. The V call is TRBV5-1, the J call TRBJ2-3; D call uncertain. Germline assignment: CDR1 SGHRS and CDR2 YFSETQ. V lost 5 bases to trimming and J lost 0 bases, with 16 bases between them. CDR3 length equals 16 residues.

The chain combines TRBV15 with TRBJ1-2, with a tentative D call TRBD1 (5 bases). This CDR3 contains 12 residues. Germline V lookup: CDR1 LNHNV, CDR2 YYDKDF (reference sequence). V was trimmed by 3 bases and J by 4 bases, leaving 6 bases between them. CDR3 amino acids: CATSSQGYGYTF. CDR3 nucleotide sequence: TGTGCCACCAGCAGTCAGGGCTATGGCTACACCTTC.

The chain carries TRBV12-3 or TRBV12-4 and TRBJ1-2; D perhaps matches TRBD1 (5 bases). V lost 7 bases, J lost 2 bases, and 20 bases lay in between. The CDR3 runs to 16 residues. The CDR3 protein is CASTTHWGLPNYGYTF. The CDR3 nucleotides read TGTGCCAGCACCACGCATTGGGGCCTACCGAACTATGGCTACACCTTC.

This clonotype was observed a few times. The CDR3 region is CASSLTTSPTDTQYF. CDR3 nucleotides: TGCGCCAGCAGCTTGACTACCTCCCCCACAGATACGCAGTATTTT. V and J are TRBV5-1 and TRBJ2-3; D is ambiguous. Per germline, CDR1 SGHRS and CDR2 YFSETQ. V was cut by 1 base and J by 2 bases, with 11 bases left in between. This CDR3 region has 15 residues. Combining the CDR3 with reference TRBV5-1 and TRBJ2-3 gives the whole variable domain KAGVTQTPRYLIKTRGQQVTLSCSPISGHRSVSWYQQTPGQGLQFLFEYFSETQRNKGNFPGRFSGRQFSNSRSEMNVSTLELGDSALYLCASSLTTSPTDTQYFGPGTRLTVL.

The rearrangement uses TRBV5-1 and TRBJ1-3; 8 bases agree with TRBD1. The V gene's germline CDR1 is SGHRS and CDR2 YFSETQ. The CDR3 sequence is 16 residues long. J gave up 2 bases and V 0 bases, and 4 bases lay outside the gene matches. CDR3 residues: CASSLDQGAPGNTIYF. CDR3 bases: TGCGCCAGCAGCTTGGATCAGGGGGCGCCTGGAAACACCATATATTTT.

This clonotype occurred a few times. V is TRBV20-1 and J is TRBJ1-5; tentative D call: TRBD1 (5 bases). In germline, CDR1 is DFQATT, CDR2 SNEGSKA (reference sequence). The CDR3 is made up of 13 amino acids. V lost 2 bases to trimming and J lost 6 bases, with 11 bases between them. Written as DNA, the CDR3 is TGCAGTGCTAGATACCAGGGTGTTCAGCCCCAGCATTTT. Protein: CSARYQGVQPQHF.

The J gene is TRBJ2-5, the V gene TRBV9; D not resolved. Germline CDR1 reads SGDLS; CDR2 reads YYNGEE. The CDR3 contains 15 residues. The V and J ends lost 4 bases and 1 base respectively, with 14 bases between them. The chain's CDR3 is CASSPWVGGQETQYF. The CDR3 region has the DNA TGTGCCAGCAGCCCCTGGGTGGGTGGCCAAGAGACCCAGTACTTC.

This clonotype was observed a handful of times. V usage is TRBV5-1 and J usage is TRBJ1-2; 8 bases are shared with TRBD1. The germline V gene has CDR1 SGHRS and CDR2 YFSETQ. This CDR3 contains 18 residues. Germline trimming cut 4 bases from V and 2 bases from J; bases unmatched to any gene: 16. Here the CDR3 DNA reads TGCGCCAGCAGCCCTTGGGGGCCGGGACAGGAGCTAAACTATGGCTACACCTTC. Translation gives CASSPWGPGQELNYGYTF.

This clonotype appeared a few times. The chain is built from TRBV7-2 and TRBJ2-3; TRBD2 matches 10 bases. Trimming at V came to 6 bases and at J to 4 bases, leaving 7 bases not matched to a gene. The CDR3 contains 15 residues. CDR1 is SGHTA, CDR2 FQGNSA, per germline. CDR3 loop: CASRWSGGAPDTQYF. The CDR3 DNA is TGTGCCAGCAGGTGGAGCGGGGGGGCTCCAGATACGCAGTATTTT.

The genes are TRBV6-5 and TRBJ2-7, with D possibly matching TRBD1 (6 bases). The CDR3 runs to 11 residues. Trimming removed 2 bases from V and 10 bases from J, with 9 bases in between. Germline V CDR1 and CDR2: MNHEY, SVGAGI. The DNA of the CDR3 is TGTGCCAGCAGTTACGGGGGCGTCCAGTACGTC. Translated, it gives CASSYGGVQYV.